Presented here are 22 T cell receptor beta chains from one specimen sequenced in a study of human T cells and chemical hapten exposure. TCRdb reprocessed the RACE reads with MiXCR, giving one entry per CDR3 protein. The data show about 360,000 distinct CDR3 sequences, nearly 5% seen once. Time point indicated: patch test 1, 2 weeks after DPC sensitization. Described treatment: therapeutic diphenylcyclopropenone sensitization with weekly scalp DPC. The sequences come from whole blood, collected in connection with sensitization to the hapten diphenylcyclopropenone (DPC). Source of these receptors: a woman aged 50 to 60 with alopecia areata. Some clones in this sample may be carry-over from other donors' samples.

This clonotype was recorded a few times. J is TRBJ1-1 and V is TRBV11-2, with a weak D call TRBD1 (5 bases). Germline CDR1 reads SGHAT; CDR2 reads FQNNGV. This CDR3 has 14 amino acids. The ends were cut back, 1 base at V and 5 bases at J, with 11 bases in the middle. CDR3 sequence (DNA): TGTGCCAGCAGCTTAGTTCCGGGGGGGACTGAAGCTTTCTTT. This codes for CASSLVPGGTEAFF.

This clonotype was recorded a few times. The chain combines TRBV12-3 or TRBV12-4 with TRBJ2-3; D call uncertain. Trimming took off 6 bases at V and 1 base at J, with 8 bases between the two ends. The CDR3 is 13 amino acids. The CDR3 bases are TGTGCCAGCAGGTTGACCGGCACAGATACGCAGTATTTT. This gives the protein CASRLTGTDTQYF.

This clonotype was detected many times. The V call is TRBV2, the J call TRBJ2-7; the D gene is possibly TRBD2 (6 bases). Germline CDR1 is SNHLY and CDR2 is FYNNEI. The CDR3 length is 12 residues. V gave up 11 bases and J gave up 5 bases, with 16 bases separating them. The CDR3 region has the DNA TGTGCCTGCGGCGGGGTGAACCACGAGCAGTACTTC. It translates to CACGGVNHEQYF.

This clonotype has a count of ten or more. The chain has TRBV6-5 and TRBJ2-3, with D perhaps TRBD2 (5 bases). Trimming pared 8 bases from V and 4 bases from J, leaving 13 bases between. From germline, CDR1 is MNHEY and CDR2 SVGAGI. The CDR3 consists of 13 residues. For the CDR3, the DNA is TGTGCCAGCGGTGAGGGCCTTGCAGATACGCAGTATTTT. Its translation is CASGEGLADTQYF.

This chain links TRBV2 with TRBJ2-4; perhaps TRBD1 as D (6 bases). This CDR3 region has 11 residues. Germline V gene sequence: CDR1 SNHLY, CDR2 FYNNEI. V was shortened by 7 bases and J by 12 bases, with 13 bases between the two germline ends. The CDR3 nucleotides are TGTGCCAGCACGAACAGGGAACGTCAGTACTTC. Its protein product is CASTNRERQYF.

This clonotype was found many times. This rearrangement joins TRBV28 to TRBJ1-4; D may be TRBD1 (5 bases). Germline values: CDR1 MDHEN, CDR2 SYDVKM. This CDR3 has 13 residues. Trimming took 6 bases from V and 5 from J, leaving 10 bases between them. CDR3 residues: CASRSGPNEKLFF. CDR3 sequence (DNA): TGTGCCAGCAGGTCGGGACCCAATGAAAAACTGTTTTTT.

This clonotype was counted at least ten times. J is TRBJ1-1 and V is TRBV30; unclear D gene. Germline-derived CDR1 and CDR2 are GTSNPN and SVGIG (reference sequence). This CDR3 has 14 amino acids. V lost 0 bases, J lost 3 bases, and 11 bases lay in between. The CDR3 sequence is CAWSVSAGYTEAFF. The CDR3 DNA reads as TGTGCCTGGAGTGTGTCAGCAGGTTACACTGAAGCTTTCTTT.

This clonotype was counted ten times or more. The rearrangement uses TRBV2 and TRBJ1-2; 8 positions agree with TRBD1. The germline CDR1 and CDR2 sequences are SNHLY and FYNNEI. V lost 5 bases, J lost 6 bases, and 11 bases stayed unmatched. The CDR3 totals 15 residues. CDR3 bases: TGTGCCAGCAGTCCCTATCTCGGGACAGGCGATGGCTACACCTTC. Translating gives CASSPYLGTGDGYTF.

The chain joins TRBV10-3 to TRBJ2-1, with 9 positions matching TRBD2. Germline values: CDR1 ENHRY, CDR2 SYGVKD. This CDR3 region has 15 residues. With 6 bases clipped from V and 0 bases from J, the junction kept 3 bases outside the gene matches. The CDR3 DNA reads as TGTGCCATCAGCAGTAGCGGGGGCTCCTACAATGAGCAGTTCTTC. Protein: CAISSSGGSYNEQFF.

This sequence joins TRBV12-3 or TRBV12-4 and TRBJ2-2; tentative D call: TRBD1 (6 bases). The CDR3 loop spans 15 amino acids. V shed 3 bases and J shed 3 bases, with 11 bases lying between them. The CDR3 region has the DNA TGTGCCAGCAGTTTGAGACAGGTCCACACCGGGGAGCTGTTTTTT. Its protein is CASSLRQVHTGELFF.

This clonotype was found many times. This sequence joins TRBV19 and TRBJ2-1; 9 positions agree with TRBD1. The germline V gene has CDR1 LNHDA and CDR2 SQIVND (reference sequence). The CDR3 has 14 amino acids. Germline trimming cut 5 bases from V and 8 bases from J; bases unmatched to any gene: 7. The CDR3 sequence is CASSAKRTGDEQFF. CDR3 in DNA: TGTGCCAGTAGTGCCAAACGGACAGGGGATGAGCAGTTCTTC.

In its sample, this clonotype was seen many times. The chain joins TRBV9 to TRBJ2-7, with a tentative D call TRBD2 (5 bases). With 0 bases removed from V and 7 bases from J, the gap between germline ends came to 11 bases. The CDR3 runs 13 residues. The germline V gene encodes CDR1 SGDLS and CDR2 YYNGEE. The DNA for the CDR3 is TGTGCCAGCAGCGTAGCGACCACGGGGGAGCAGTACTTC. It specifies CASSVATTGEQYF. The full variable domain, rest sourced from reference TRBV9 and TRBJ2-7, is DSGVTQTPKHLITATGQRVTLRCSPRSGDLSVYWYQQSLDQGLQFLIQYYNGEERAKGNILERFSAQQFPDLHSELNLSSLELGDSALYFCASSVATTGEQYFGPGTRLTVT.

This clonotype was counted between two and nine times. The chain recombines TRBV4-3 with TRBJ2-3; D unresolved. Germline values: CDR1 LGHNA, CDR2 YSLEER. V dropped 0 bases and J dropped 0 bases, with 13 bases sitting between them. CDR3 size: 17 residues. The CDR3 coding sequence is TGCGCCAGCAGCCAAGACAGGACGGGTACTAGCACAGATACGCAGTATTTT. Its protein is CASSQDRTGTSTDTQYF.

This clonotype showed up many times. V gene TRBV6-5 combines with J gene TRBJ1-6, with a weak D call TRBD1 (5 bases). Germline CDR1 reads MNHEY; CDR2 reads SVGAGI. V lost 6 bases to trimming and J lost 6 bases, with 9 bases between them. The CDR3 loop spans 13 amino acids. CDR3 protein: CASSRDLNSPLHF. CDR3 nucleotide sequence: TGTGCCAGCAGCCGGGACCTTAATTCACCCCTCCACTTT.

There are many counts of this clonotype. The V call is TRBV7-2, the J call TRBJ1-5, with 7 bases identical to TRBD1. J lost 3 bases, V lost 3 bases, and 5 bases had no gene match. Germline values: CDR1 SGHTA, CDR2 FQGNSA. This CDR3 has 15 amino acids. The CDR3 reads CASSLEGAANQPQHF. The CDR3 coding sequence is TGTGCCAGCAGCTTGGAGGGGGCAGCCAATCAGCCCCAGCATTTT. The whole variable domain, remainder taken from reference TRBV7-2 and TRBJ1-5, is GAGVSQSPSNKVTEKGKDVELRCDPISGHTALYWYRQSLGQGLEFLIYFQGNSAPDKSGLPSDRFSAERTGGSVSTLTIQRTQQEDSAVYLCASSLEGAANQPQHFGDGTRLSIL.

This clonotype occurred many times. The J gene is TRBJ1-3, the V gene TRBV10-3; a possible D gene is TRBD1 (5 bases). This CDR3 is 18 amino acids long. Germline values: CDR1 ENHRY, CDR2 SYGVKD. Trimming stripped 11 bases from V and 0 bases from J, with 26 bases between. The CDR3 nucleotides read TGTGCCGGCCGGGGCGCTACACCCCACACCGACTCTGGAAACACCATATATTTT. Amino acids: CAGRGATPHTDSGNTIYF.

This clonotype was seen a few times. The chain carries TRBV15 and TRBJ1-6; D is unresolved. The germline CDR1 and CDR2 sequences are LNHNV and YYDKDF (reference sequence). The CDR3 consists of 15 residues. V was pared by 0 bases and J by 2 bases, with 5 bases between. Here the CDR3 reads CATSRDGPYNSPLHF. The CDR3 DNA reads TGTGCCACCAGCAGAGACGGACCCTATAATTCACCCCTCCACTTT.

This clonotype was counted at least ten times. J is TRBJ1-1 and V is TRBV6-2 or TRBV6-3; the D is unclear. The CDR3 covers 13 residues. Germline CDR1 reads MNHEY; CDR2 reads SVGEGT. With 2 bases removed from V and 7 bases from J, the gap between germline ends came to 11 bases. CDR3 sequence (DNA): TGTGCCAGCAGTTACGTCTTGAAGTATGAAGCTTTCTTT. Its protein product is CASSYVLKYEAFF.

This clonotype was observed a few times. The CDR3 sequence: CASSAGQGVWEQYF. The CDR3 region has the DNA TGTGCCAGCAGCGCCGGACAGGGGGTGTGGGAGCAGTACTTC. The chain is built from TRBV13 and TRBJ2-7; 10 bases agree with TRBD1. CDR1 is PRHDT and CDR2 is FYEKMQ in the germline V gene (reference sequence). With 5 bases clipped from V and 7 bases from J, the junction kept 8 bases outside the gene matches. This CDR3 spans 14 amino acids.

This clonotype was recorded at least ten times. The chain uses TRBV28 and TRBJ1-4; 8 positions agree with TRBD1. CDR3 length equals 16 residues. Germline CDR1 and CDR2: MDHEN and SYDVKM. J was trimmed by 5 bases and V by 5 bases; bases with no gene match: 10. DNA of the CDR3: TGTGCCAGCAGTATAACACTCAGGGGGCGAAATGAAAAACTGTTTTTT. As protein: CASSITLRGRNEKLFF.

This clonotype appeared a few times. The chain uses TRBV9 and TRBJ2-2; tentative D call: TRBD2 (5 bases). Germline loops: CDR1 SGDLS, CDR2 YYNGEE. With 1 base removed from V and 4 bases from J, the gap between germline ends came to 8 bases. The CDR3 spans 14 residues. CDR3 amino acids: CASSVQGSTGELFF. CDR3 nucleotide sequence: TGTGCCAGCAGCGTACAAGGGAGCACCGGGGAGCTGTTTTTT.

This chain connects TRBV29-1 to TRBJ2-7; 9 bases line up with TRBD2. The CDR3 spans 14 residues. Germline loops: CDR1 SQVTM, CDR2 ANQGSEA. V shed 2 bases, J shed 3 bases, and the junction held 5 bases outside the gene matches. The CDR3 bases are TGCAGCGTTGAAACTAGCGGGCGTGACTACGAGCAGTACTTC. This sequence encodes CSVETSGRDYEQYF.